Listed here are 26 T cell receptor beta chains from one sample, sequenced in a study of blood T cell repertoires in COVID-19. Clones were read by immunoSEQ multiplex PCR, and TCRdb kept only the in-frame ones, dropping some. The sample shows 300,000 to 400,000 clones, 90% of them seen only once. The sequenced sample consisted of PBMCs or T cells enriched from blood (not recorded which). The origin of the receptors is a woman under 40 who had been exposed to COVID-19.

This chain joins TRBV11-3 and TRBJ1-1; maybe TRBD1 (5 bases). The V gene lost 0 bases and the J gene lost 2 bases, with 10 bases spanning the gap. Germline V gene lookup returns CDR1 SGHNT and CDR2 YENEEA. The CDR3 extends over 15 amino acids. For the CDR3, the DNA is TGTGCCAGCAGCTTAGACGGCAGGGTCAACACTGAAGCTTTCTTT. The encoded protein is CASSLDGRVNTEAFF.

The chain combines TRBV27 with TRBJ2-7, with 13 bases matching TRBD2. The length of the CDR3 is 15 residues. With V trimmed by 6 bases and J by 5 bases, 7 bases remained unmatched. Germline CDR1 reads MNHEY; CDR2 reads SMNVEV (reference sequence). The CDR3 sequence is CASSPLAGGPNEQYF. The DNA of the CDR3 is TGTGCCAGCAGCCCACTAGCGGGGGGGCCCAACGAGCAGTACTTC.

The chain links TRBV7-9 to TRBJ2-5; 9 bases are shared with TRBD1. Germline loops: CDR1 SEHNR, CDR2 FQNEAQ (reference sequence). CDR3 size: 15 residues. Trimming removed 2 bases from V and 5 bases from J; junction bases left unmatched: 6. The DNA for the CDR3 is TGTGCCAGCAGCTTAACGGGACAGGGACGGGAGACCCAGTACTTC. The encoded protein is CASSLTGQGRETQYF.

V gene TRBV3-1 (or the pseudogene TRBV3-2) combines with J gene TRBJ1-1; TRBD1 matches 8 bases. This CDR3 is built from 14 residues. The germline CDR1 and CDR2 sequences are LGHDT and YNNKEL (reference sequence). V shed 4 bases, J shed 2 bases, and the junction held 3 bases outside the gene matches. Here the CDR3 reads CASSRAGGNTEAFF. CDR3 DNA sequence: TGTGCCAGCAGCCGAGCAGGGGGCAACACTGAAGCTTTCTTT.

This chain connects TRBV5-1 to TRBJ1-2; possible D gene TRBD1, 5 bases. The CDR3 contains 17 residues. The V gene lost 4 bases and the J gene lost 2 bases, with 21 bases spanning the gap. Looked up from germline, CDR1 is SGHRS and CDR2 is YFSETQ. The CDR3, as DNA: TGCGCCAGCAGCCCCAATCATAGACAGTTTACAAACTATGGCTACACCTTC. Protein sequence: CASSPNHRQFTNYGYTF.

V usage is TRBV12-3 or TRBV12-4 and J usage is TRBJ2-7; D is uncertain. The CDR3 extends over 11 amino acids. Trimming shortened V by 3 bases and J by 2 bases, and 2 bases separated the two germline ends. CDR3 sequence (DNA): TGTGCCAGCAGTTTCACCTACGAGCAGTACTTC. This encodes CASSFTYEQYF.

The CDR3 sequence: CASSPPGTGKNTEAFF. The CDR3 nucleotides read TGTGCCAGCAGCCCCCCCGGGACAGGGAAGAACACTGAAGCTTTCTTT. The chain combines TRBV3-1 (or the pseudogene TRBV3-2) with TRBJ1-1; 9 bases fit TRBD1. This CDR3 is built from 16 residues. Per germline, CDR1 LGHDT and CDR2 YNNKEL (reference sequence). Germline trimming cut 4 bases from V and 1 base from J; bases unmatched to any gene: 7.

The chain employs TRBV12-5 and TRBJ1-5; possible D gene TRBD1, 6 bases. Trimming took off 6 bases at V and 0 bases at J, with 21 bases between the two ends. The CDR3 runs to 18 residues. From germline, CDR1 is LGHNT and CDR2 FRNRAP. This chain's CDR3 is CASGLNRDTLSSNQPQHF. The CDR3 bases are TGTGCTAGTGGCCTAAACCGGGACACCCTCAGTAGCAATCAGCCCCAGCATTTT.

This clone was seen only once. The rearrangement joins TRBV19 to TRBJ1-2; unclear D gene. Germline CDR1 is LNHDA and CDR2 is SQIVND (reference sequence). V lost 7 bases and J lost 3, with 12 bases in between. The CDR3 spans 13 residues. CDR3 loop: CASTSRAYYGYTF. CDR3 in DNA: TGTGCCAGTACTAGCCGGGCCTACTATGGCTACACCTTC.

This sequence joins TRBV4-1 and TRBJ2-7; a possible D gene is TRBD1 (6 bases). V dropped 1 base and J dropped 5 bases, with 21 bases sitting between them. CDR1 and CDR2 (germline): MGHRA, YSYEKL. The CDR3 consists of 17 residues. CDR3 protein: CASSQGVGSGTGNEQYF. Written as DNA, the CDR3 is TGCGCCAGCAGCCAAGGGGTAGGAAGTGGTACAGGGAACGAGCAGTACTTC.

The CDR3 reads CSASAVGKPSYEQYF. For the CDR3, the DNA is TGCAGTGCTAGTGCGGTGGGCAAGCCCTCCTACGAGCAGTACTTC. The chain couples TRBV20-1 to TRBJ2-7; D gene unclear. Trimming left V 3 bases short and J 0 bases short, with 15 bases between. CDR1 is DFQATT and CDR2 is SNEGSKA in the germline V gene (reference sequence). The CDR3 extends over 15 amino acids.

The count of this clone is one. The chain recombines TRBV15 with TRBJ2-7; D gene uncertain. Deletions cut 0 bases from V and 7 bases from J, with 7 bases between. CDR3 length: 12 residues. Looked up from germline, CDR1 is LNHNV and CDR2 is YYDKDF (reference sequence). The CDR3 sequence: CATSRDWREQYF. As DNA, the CDR3 is TGTGCCACCAGCAGAGATTGGCGGGAGCAGTACTTC.

On this clone: Other DNA sequences of this sample code for an identical CDR3. The chain joins TRBV7-9 to TRBJ1-1, with unresolved D. Looked up from germline, CDR1 is SEHNR and CDR2 is FQNEAQ (reference sequence). Trimming left V 0 bases short and J 2 bases short, with 10 bases between. The CDR3 loop spans 15 amino acids. The CDR3 sequence is CASSLAGRGNTEAFF. CDR3 coding DNA: TGTGCCAGCAGCTTAGCGGGTCGGGGTAACACTGAAGCTTTCTTT.

CDR3 sequence reads: CASSPEQGLGYTF. The CDR3 DNA follows: TGTGCCAGCAGTCCCGAACAGGGGTTAGGCTACACCTTC. The V call is TRBV2, the J call TRBJ1-2; 7 nucleotides align to TRBD1. The germline V gene has CDR1 SNHLY and CDR2 FYNNEI. V lost 5 bases and J lost 8; bases outside the gene matches: 8. The CDR3 has 13 residues.

This sequence joins TRBV12-1 and TRBJ1-1; the D segment call TRBD1 is taken from the table without a DNA check. TRBV12-1 is classified as a pseudogene. This CDR3 region has 17 residues. The CDR3 region has the DNA TGTGCCAGCAGCTTTCGATCGGACAGTTTATCTTTTACTGAAGCTTTCTTT. Translated: CASSFRSDSLSFTEAFF.

V gene TRBV4-1 combines with J gene TRBJ2-1, with a weak D call TRBD1 (6 bases). CDR1 is MGHRA and CDR2 is YSYEKL in the germline V gene. The CDR3 consists of 16 residues. Trimming left V 1 base short and J 2 bases short, with 12 bases between. The CDR3 nucleotides read TGCGCCAGCAGCCAAGTAGTCGGACAGACCTACAATGAGCAGTTCTTC. Amino acid sequence: CASSQVVGQTYNEQFF.

This clone was seen once. The rearrangement uses TRBV5-1 and TRBJ2-3; a weak D match, TRBD2 (6 bases). The CDR3 length is 17 residues. Trimming shortened V by 4 bases and J by 5 bases, and 23 bases separated the two germline ends. Germline V gives CDR1 SGHRS, CDR2 YFSETQ. CDR3 amino acids: CASSPNGAASVGDTQYF. The CDR3, as DNA: TGCGCCAGCAGCCCGAACGGAGCGGCTAGCGTAGGAGATACGCAGTATTTT.

J is TRBJ1-2 and V is TRBV19; TRBD1 aligns across 7 bases. There are 16 residues in the CDR3. The V gene end was trimmed by 7 bases and the J gene end by 4 bases; junction bases not matched to a gene: 15. Germline CDR1 reads LNHDA; CDR2 reads SQIVND (reference sequence). The CDR3 DNA reads as TGTGCCAGTATAGAAACCGGGACAGCGACTATCTATGGCTACACCTTC. Translated, it gives CASIETGTATIYGYTF.

The V call is TRBV30, the J call TRBJ1-2; D unresolved. Looked up from germline, CDR1 is GTSNPN and CDR2 is SVGIG (reference sequence). CDR3 size: 11 residues. V gave up 5 bases and J gave up 4 bases, with 8 bases separating them. CDR3: CAWEEVYGYTF. CDR3 bases: TGTGCCTGGGAAGAGGTCTATGGCTACACCTTC.

This chain joins TRBV4-2 and TRBJ1-1, with a possible D match to TRBD1 (5 bases). There are 14 residues in the CDR3. Germline-derived CDR1 and CDR2 are LGHNA and YNFKEQ. V was pared by 0 bases and J by 6 bases, with 11 bases between. CDR3 in amino acids: CASSQDRDWSEAFF. The CDR3 coding sequence is TGTGCCAGCAGCCAAGATCGGGACTGGTCTGAAGCTTTCTTT.

The V call is TRBV11-3, the J call TRBJ2-3, with TRBD1 identical over 9 bases. Per the germline V gene, CDR1 is SGHNT and CDR2 is YENEEA. The trim removed 7 bases at V and 2 bases at J, leaving 7 bases unmatched. The CDR3 is made up of 15 amino acids. The CDR3 sequence is CASTRTGANTDTQYF. For the CDR3, the DNA is TGTGCCAGCACTCGGACAGGGGCGAACACAGATACGCAGTATTTT. The whole variable domain, filled in from reference TRBV11-3 and TRBJ2-3, reads EAGVVQSPRYKIIEKKQPVAFWCNPISGHNTLYWYLQNLGQGPELLIRYENEEAVDDSQLPKDRFSAERLKGVDSTLKIQPAELGDSAVYLCASTRTGANTDTQYFGPGTRLTVL.

This clone showed up just a few times. The V and J genes are TRBV11-2 and TRBJ1-1; D gene uncertain. The V and J ends lost 2 bases and 0 bases respectively, with 22 bases between them. The CDR3 consists of 19 residues. CDR1 is SGHAT and CDR2 is FQNNGV in the germline V gene. The CDR3 region is CASSLIATGPRRMNTEAFF. The CDR3 bases are TGTGCCAGCAGCTTAATCGCGACCGGCCCTCGGCGGATGAACACTGAAGCTTTCTTT. The full variable domain, its missing parts supplied by reference TRBV11-2 and TRBJ1-1, is EAGVAQSPRYKIIEKRQSVAFWCNPISGHATLYWYQQILGQGPKLLIQFQNNGVVDDSQLPKDRFSAERLKGVDSTLKIQPAKLEDSAVYLCASSLIATGPRRMNTEAFFGQGTRLTVV.

The chain has TRBV9 and TRBJ2-1; 8 bases are shared with TRBD2. There are 17 residues in the CDR3. Germline lookup yields CDR1 SGDLS and CDR2 YYNGEE. Trimming took 0 bases from V and 0 from J; bases not matched to a gene: 5. The CDR3 nucleotides read TGTGCCAGCAGCGTAGGGAAGAGCGGGGGCTCCTACAATGAGCAGTTCTTC. Encoded protein: CASSVGKSGGSYNEQFF.

The chain carries TRBV19 and TRBJ1-6; 7 nucleotides match TRBD1. V was clipped by 6 bases and J by 6 bases; unmatched bases: 5. This CDR3 is 14 amino acids long. The germline V gene encodes CDR1 LNHDA and CDR2 SQIVND (reference sequence). CDR3 region: CASSARDSNSPLHF. The CDR3 nucleotides are TGTGCCAGTAGCGCCCGGGACAGTAATTCACCCCTCCACTTT.

A remark on this clone: No conserved phenylalanine or tryptophan ends this CDR3, so it is likely a read error. V usage is TRBV4-3 and J usage is TRBJ1-6; no definite D call. The CDR3 sequence is 16 residues long. CDR1 LGHNA and CDR2 YSLEER come from the germline V gene. V lost 0 bases and J lost 8, with 14 bases in between. CDR3 nucleotide sequence: TGCGCCAGCAGCCAAGATTGGAGAGGAGCTTATTCACCCCTCCACTCT. Amino acid sequence: CASSQDWRGAYSPLHS.

The chain is built from TRBV12-3 or TRBV12-4 and TRBJ2-7; the match to TRBD1 covers 7 bases. The J segment lost 13 bases and the V segment lost 3 bases, leaving 6 bases of the junction unmatched. This CDR3 has 11 residues. The DNA for the CDR3 is TGTGCCAGCAGTTTGGGACAGTCCTTATACTTC. Translation: CASSLGQSLYF.